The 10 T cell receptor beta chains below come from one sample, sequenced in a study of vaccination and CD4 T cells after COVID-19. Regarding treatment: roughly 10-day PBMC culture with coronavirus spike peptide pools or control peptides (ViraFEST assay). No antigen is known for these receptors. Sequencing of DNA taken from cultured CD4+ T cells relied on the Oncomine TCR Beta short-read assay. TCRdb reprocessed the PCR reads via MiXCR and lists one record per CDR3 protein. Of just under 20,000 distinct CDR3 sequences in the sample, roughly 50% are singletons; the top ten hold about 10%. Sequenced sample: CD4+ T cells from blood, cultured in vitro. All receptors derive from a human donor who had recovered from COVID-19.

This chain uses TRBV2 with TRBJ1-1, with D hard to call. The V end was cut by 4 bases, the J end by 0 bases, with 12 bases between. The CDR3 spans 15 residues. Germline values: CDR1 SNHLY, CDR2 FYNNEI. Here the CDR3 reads CASSVTVVLNTEAFF. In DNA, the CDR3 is TGTGCCAGCAGTGTAACAGTGGTCCTGAACACTGAAGCTTTCTTT. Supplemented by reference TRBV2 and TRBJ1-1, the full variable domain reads EPEVTQTPSHQVTQMGQEVILRCVPISNHLYFYWYRQILGQKVEFLVSFYNNEISEKSEIFDDQFSVERPDGSNFTLKIRSTKLEDSAMYFCASSVTVVLNTEAFFGQGTRLTVV.

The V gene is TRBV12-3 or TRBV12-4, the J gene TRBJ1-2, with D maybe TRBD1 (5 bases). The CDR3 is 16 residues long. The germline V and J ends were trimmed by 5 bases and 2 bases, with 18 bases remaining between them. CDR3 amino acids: CASSPEAGPGNYGYTF. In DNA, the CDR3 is TGTGCCAGCAGTCCAGAGGCGGGTCCAGGGAACTATGGCTACACCTTC.

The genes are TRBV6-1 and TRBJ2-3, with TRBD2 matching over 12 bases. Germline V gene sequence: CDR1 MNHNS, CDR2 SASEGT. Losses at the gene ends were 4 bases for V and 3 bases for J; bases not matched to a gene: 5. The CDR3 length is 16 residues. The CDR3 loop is CASSVILAGGTDTQYF. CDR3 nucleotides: TGTGCCAGCAGTGTAATACTAGCGGGAGGAACAGATACGCAGTATTTT.

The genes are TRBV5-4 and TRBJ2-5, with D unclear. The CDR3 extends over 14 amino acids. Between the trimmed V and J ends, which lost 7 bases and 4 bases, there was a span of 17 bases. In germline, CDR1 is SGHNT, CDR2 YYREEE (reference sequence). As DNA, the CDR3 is TGTGCCAGCCAGCCGCCAGGCCCAGCAGAGACCCAGTACTTC. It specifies CASQPPGPAETQYF.

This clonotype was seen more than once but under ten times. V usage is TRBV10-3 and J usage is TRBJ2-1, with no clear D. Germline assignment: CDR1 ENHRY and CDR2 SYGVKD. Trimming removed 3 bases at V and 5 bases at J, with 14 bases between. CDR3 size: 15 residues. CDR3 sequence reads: CAISDPRSNNNEQFF. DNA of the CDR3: TGTGCCATCAGTGACCCACGAAGCAACAACAATGAGCAGTTCTTC.

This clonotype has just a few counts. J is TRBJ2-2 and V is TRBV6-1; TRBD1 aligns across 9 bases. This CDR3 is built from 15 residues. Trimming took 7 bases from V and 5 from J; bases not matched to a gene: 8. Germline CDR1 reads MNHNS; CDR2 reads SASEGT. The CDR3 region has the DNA TGTGCCAGCACGATGGGACAGGGTAGGACCGGGGAGCTGTTTTTT. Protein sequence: CASTMGQGRTGELFF.

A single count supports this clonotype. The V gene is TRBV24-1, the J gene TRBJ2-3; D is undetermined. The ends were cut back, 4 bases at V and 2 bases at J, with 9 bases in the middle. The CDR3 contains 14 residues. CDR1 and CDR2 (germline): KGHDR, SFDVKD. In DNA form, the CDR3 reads TGTGCCACCAGTGACCGACGGTACACAGATACGCAGTATTTT. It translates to CATSDRRYTDTQYF.

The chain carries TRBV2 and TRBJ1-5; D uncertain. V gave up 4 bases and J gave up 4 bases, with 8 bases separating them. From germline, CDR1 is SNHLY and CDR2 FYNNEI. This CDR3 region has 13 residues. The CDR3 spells CASSGKLNQPQHF. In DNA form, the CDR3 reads TGTGCCAGCAGTGGGAAGTTAAATCAGCCCCAGCATTTT. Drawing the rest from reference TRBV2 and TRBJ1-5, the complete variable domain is EPEVTQTPSHQVTQMGQEVILRCVPISNHLYFYWYRQILGQKVEFLVSFYNNEISEKSEIFDDQFSVERPDGSNFTLKIRSTKLEDSAMYFCASSGKLNQPQHFGDGTRLSIL.

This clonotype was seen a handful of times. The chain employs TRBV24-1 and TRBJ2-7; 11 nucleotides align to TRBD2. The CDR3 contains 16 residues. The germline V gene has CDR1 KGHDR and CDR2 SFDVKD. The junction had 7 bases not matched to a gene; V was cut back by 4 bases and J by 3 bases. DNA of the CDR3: TGTGCCACCAGTGAGCATAGCGGGAGGGACCTCTACGAGCAGTACTTC. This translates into CATSEHSGRDLYEQYF.

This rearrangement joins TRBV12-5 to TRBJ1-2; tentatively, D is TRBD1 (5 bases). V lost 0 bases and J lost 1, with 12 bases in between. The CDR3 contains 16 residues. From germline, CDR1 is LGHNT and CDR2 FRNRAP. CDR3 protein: CASGLVRQTVNYGYTF. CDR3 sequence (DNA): TGTGCTAGTGGTTTGGTACGACAGACAGTTAACTATGGCTACACCTTC.